This T cell receptor beta chain comes out of a study of a mutant IDH1 vaccine in newly diagnosed glioma. Study details: Treated patients, averaging around 40 years, were roughly 62% male and around 40% female.

TCRdb's table, derived via immunoSEQ multiplex PCR, lists solely in-frame clones and lacks some. This table has about 92,000 clones, roughly 75% appearing once. The V gene end was trimmed by 5 bases and the J gene end by 9 bases; junction bases not matched to a gene: 9. The CDR3 consists of 14 residues. Germline values: CDR1 LNHDA, CDR2 SQIVND (reference sequence). Time point indicated: baseline, week 1 (first vaccination visit). As to treatment: pre-vaccination baseline after standard-of-care therapy. Diagnosis in the donors showed new WHO grade 3 or 4 astrocytomas that were IDH1-mutant and ATRX-lost.

The sample in question was PBMCs, obtained from a glioma patient treated with radiotherapy, temozolomide or both. The chain uses TRBV19 and TRBJ2-1; TRBD1 matches 8 bases. The receptor was derived from a man in his forties with glioma. The CDR3 nucleotides are TGTGCCAGTAGTTCGGCAGGGGGCGCCATTGAGCAGTTCTTC. It is translated as CASSSAGGAIEQFF.